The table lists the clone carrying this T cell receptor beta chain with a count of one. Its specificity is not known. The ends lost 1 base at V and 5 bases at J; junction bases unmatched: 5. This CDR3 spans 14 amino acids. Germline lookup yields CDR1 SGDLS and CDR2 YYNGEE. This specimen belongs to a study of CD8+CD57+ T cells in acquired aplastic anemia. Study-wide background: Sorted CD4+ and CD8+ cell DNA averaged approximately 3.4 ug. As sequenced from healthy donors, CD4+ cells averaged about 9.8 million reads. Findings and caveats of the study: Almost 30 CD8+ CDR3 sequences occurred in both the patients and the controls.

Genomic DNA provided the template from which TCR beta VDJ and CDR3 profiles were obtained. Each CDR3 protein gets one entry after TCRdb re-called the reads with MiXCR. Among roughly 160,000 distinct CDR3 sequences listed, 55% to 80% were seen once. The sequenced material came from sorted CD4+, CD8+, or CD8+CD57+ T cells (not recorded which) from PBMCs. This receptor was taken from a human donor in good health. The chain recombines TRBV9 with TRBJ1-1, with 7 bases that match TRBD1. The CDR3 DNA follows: TGTGCCAGCAGCGTACACCAGGGGGGGACTGAAGCTTTCTTT. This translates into CASSVHQGGTEAFF.